In this sample, the clone carrying this T cell receptor (beta chain) turned up a few times. The PCR used 60 Vbeta and 13 Jbeta primers. Method: immunoSEQ multiplex PCR; TCRdb's copy keeps in-frame clones and lacks some. The table includes 150,000 or so clones, around 77% detected once. This specimen belongs to a study of cytomegalovirus exposure and HLA in healthy donors. Sequencing was done on a sample of PBMCs. This TCR derives from a male donor in good health and CMV-seropositive.

The CDR3 nucleotides are TGCAGCGCGGGAGGTGGGGTAAGGAACCGCTACGAGCAGTACTTC. Protein product: CSAGGGVRNRYEQYF. This chain uses TRBV29-1 with TRBJ2-7; 7 nucleotides line up with TRBD2. The CDR3 consists of 15 residues. The germline gives CDR1 SQVTM, CDR2 ANQGSEA. V lost 7 bases and J lost 3; bases outside the gene matches: 15.